These T cell receptor beta chains were read from a single sample in a study of human T cells and chemical hapten exposure. TCRdb passed the RACE reads through MiXCR, listing each CDR3 protein once. The table has 95,000 to 150,000 distinct CDR3 sequences, approximately 13% seen once. The starting material was whole blood, obtained in connection with sensitization to the hapten diphenylcyclopropenone (DPC). These receptors all come from a woman aged 18-29 years with alopecia areata. Some clones in this sample may be carry-over from other donors' samples. The CDR3 runs from the conserved cysteine through the conserved F or W. The order of the fields is J gene, V gene, clone size, D gene, CDR3 DNA, CDR3 protein. A D gene is named only where the DNA matches it firmly. Part of the rows lack a size; the others show once, few, many or a class for expanded clones.

TRBJ2-5,TRBV29-1,-,-,TGCAGCGCGGGTCGGCTTACGGAGACCCAGTACTTC,CSAGRLTETQYF
TRBJ1-6,TRBV5-4,-,-,TGTGCCAGCAGCCCCGCCTCCTATAATTCACCCCTCCACTTT,CASSPASYNSPLHF
TRBJ2-5,TRBV4-2,-,TRBD2,TGTGCCAGCAGCCTTGTGGAGCGGGGGGGCCAAGAGACCCAGTACTTC,CASSLVERGGQETQYF
TRBJ2-1,TRBV4-3,many,TRBD2,TGCGCCAGCAGCCAAGAGTTTCCTAGCGGGGGATACAATGAGCAGTTCTTC,CASSQEFPSGGYNEQFF
TRBJ2-3,TRBV11-2,-,TRBD2,TGTGCCAGCAGGCTAGCGGGGGCTACTGGTTCGCAGTATTTT,CASRLAGATGSQYF
TRBJ2-7,TRBV5-6,-,TRBD1,TGTGCCAGCAGCCCGGGACAGTACCAGCAGTACTTC,CASSPGQYQQYF
TRBJ2-1,TRBV11-2,many,TRBD1,TGTGCCAGCAGCGCCCTGACAGGGGGTACCTACAATGAGCAGTTCTTC,CASSALTGGTYNEQFF
TRBJ2-3,TRBV7-6,-,-,TGTGCCAGCAGCTTAGCCACTAGCCCCACAGATACGCAGTATTTT,CASSLATSPTDTQYF
TRBJ1-6,TRBV7-2,few,-,TGTGCCAGCAGCCAACTTCGGAGCTCCTATAATTCACCCCTCCACTTT,CASSQLRSSYNSPLHF
TRBJ2-7,TRBV9,-,TRBD1,TGTGCCAGCAGCGTAGAGGGAGGACAGGGGAACGAGCAGTACTTC,CASSVEGGQGNEQYF
TRBJ1-2,TRBV5-1,-,TRBD1,TGCGCCAGCAGCGCCCGACAGGGAAACTATGGCTACACCTTC,CASSARQGNYGYTF
TRBJ2-3,TRBV11-3,-,TRBD2,TGTGCCAGCAGCCTAGGCTTAGAGCGGGGGAGCACAGATACGCAGTATTTT,CASSLGLERGSTDTQYF
TRBJ1-4,TRBV28,-,-,TGTGCCAGCAGCGAGTACACTCCAACTAATGAAAAACTGTTTTTT,CASSEYTPTNEKLFF
TRBJ2-3,TRBV12-3/TRBV12-4,-,-,TGTGCCAGCAGTTTTCTCCCTACGCCAGATACGCAGTATTTT,CASSFLPTPDTQYF
TRBJ1-1,TRBV18,few,TRBD1,TGTGCCAGCTCTCCACGGGACAGGGATATGAACACTGAAGCTTTCTTT,CASSPRDRDMNTEAFF
TRBJ2-5,TRBV7-2,many,-,TGTGCCAGCAGACCCACCGGCGGGGGCCTCCAAGAGACCCAGTACTTC,CASRPTGGGLQETQYF
TRBJ1-6,TRBV5-1,few,-,TGCGCCAGCAGCTTGCGCACAGGAGTTAATTCACCCCTCCACTTT,CASSLRTGVNSPLHF